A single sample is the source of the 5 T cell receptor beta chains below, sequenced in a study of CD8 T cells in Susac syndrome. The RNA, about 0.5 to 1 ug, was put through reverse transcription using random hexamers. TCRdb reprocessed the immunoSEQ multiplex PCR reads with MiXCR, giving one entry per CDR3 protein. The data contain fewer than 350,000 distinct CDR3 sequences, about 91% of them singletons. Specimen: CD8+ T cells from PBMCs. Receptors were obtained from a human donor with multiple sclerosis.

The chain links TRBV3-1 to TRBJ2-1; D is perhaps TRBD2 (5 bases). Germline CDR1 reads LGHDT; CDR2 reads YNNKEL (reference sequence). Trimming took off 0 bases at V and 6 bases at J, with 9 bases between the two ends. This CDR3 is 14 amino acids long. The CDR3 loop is CASSQERGSNEQFF. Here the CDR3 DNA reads TGTGCCAGCAGCCAAGAGAGAGGGTCCAATGAGCAGTTCTTC.

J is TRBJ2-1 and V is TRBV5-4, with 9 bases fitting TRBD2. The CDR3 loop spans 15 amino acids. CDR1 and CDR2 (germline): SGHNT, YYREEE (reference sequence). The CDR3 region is CVTGGGGGPYNEQFF. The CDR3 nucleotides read TGTGTAACCGGCGGCGGGGGGGGTCCATACAATGAGCAGTTCTTC.

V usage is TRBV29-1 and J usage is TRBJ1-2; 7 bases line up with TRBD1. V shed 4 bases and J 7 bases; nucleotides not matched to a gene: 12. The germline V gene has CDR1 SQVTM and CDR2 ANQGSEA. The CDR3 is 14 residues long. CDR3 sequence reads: CSVAGTEGSGGYTF. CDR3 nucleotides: TGCAGCGTTGCCGGGACAGAGGGTTCTGGTGGCTACACCTTC.

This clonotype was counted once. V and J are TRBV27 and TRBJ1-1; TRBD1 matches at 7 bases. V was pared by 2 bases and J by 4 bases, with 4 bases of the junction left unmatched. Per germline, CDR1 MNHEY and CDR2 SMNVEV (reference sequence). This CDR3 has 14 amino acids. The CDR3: CASSLTNRGTEAFF. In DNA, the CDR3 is TGTGCCAGCAGTTTAACCAACAGGGGCACTGAAGCTTTCTTT.

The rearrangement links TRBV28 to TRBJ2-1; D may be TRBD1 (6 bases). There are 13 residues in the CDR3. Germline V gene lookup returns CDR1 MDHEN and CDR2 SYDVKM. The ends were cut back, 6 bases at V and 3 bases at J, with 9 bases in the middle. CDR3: CASRATGYNEQFF. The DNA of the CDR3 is TGTGCCAGCAGGGCGACAGGCTACAATGAGCAGTTCTTC.